This T cell receptor beta chain was obtained from a study of blood T cell repertoires in COVID-19. For the study at large: Specimens from acute and convalescent COVID-19 originated in the United States, Italy and Spain. T cells, B-cell-depleted T cells, or PBMCs provided the cDNA or gDNA that served as material.

This CDR3 is 13 amino acids long. The germline gives CDR1 MDHEN, CDR2 SYDVKM. Trimming took 8 bases from V and 6 from J, leaving 14 bases between them. How the authors handled the data: Estimation of nucleated cell counts relied on the amplification of reference gene primers. Only in-frame clones appear in the TCRdb table, and some are missing; sequencing was by immunoSEQ multiplex PCR. The V and J calls and clone size come from that table; D and trimming were worked out from the DNA. Seen here are about 180,000 clones, about 84% observed once, and the top ten hold approximately 7.1%. V usage is TRBV28 and J usage is TRBJ1-5; no reliable D call. Sequencing input: peripheral blood. This receptor was obtained from a human donor in a cohort sampled during active COVID-19. In DNA, the CDR3 is TGTGCCAGCGGTCCCTCGGGAACTCAGCCCCAGCATTTT. Its translation: CASGPSGTQPQHF.